The TCR beta chain described here comes from a study of T cells in localized non-small cell lung cancer. Germline lookup yields CDR1 SGHVS and CDR2 FNYEAQ. This CDR3 comprises 15 residues. This clone has just a few counts. The antigen is unknown. Mismatch with germline at one junction end may stem from a read error. Sequencing used immunoSEQ multiplex PCR; TCRdb keeps in-frame clones, though not all of them. The sample contains a few thousand clones, approximately 30% of which appear only once. Regarding the study as a whole: It was uninvolved adjacent lung that showed the highest T cell clonality, exceeding tumor. The study detected a median roughly 50 of the top 100 tumor clones in adjacent lung.

The clonotype comes from a female donor older than 55 with stage II lung adenocarcinoma. This chain connects TRBV7-6 to TRBJ2-1; D might be TRBD2 (6 bases). The material was lung tumor tissue, obtained before any cancer treatment. CDR3 amino acids: CASRFRDSPYNEQFF. In nucleotides, the CDR3 is TGTGCTAGCAGATTCCGGGACTCTCCCTACAATGAGCAGTTCTTC.